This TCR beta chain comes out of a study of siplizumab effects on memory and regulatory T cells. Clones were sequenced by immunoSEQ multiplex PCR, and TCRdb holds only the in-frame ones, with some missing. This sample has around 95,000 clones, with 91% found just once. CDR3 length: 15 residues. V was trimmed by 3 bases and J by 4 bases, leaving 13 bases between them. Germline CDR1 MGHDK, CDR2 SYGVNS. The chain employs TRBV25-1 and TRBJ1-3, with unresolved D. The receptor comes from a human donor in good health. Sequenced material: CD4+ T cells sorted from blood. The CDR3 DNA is TGTGCCAGCAGTGACACCCTCCGAACAGGAAACACCATATATTTT. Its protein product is CASSDTLRTGNTIYF.